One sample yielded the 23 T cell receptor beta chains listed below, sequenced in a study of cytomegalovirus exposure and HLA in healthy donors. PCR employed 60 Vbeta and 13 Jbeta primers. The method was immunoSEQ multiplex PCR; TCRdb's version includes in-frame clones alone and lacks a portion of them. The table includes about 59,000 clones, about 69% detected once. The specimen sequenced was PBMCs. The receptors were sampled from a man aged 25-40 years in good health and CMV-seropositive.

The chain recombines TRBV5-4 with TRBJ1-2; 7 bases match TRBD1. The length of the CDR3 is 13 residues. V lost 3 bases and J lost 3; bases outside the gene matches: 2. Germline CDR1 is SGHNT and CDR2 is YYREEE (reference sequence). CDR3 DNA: TGTGCCAGCAGCTCCAGGGGGGACTATGGCTACACCTTC. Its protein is CASSSRGDYGYTF.

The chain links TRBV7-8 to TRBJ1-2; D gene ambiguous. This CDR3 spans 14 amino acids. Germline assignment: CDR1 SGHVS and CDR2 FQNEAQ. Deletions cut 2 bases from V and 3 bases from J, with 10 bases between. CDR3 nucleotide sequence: TGTGCCAGCAGCTTAAACCTGCGGGACTATGGCTACACCTTC. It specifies CASSLNLRDYGYTF.

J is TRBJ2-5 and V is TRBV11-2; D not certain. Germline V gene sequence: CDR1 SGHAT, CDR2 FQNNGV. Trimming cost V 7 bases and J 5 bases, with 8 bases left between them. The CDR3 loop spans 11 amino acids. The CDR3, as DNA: TGTGCCAGCACCACCGGGGAGACCCAGTACTTC. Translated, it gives CASTTGETQYF.

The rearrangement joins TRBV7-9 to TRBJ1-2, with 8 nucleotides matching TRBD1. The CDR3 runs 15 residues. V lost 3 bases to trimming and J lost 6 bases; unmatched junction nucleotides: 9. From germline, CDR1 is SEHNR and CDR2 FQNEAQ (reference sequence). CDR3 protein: CASSLPNQGANGYTF. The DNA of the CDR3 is TGTGCCAGCAGCTTGCCTAATCAGGGGGCCAATGGCTACACCTTC.

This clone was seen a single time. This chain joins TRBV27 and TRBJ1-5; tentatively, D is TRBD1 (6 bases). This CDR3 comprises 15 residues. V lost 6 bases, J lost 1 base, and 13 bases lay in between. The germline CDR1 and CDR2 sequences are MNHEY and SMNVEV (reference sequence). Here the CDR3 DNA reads TGTGCCAGCAGCGACATGCAGGGGAGCAATCAGCCCCAGCATTTT. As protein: CASSDMQGSNQPQHF.

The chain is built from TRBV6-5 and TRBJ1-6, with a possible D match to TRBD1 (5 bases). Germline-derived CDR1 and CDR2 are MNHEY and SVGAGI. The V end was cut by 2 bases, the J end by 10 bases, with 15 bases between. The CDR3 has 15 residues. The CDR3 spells CASSYGVGAHSPLHF. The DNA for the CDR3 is TGTGCCAGCAGTTACGGTGTAGGGGCCCACTCACCCCTCCACTTT.

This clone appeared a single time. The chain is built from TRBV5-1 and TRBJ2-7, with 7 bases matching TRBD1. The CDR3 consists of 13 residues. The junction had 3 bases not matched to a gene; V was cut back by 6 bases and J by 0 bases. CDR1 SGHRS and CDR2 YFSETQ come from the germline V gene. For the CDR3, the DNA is TGCGCCAGCAAACACAGGGGCTCCTACGAGCAGTACTTC. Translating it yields CASKHRGSYEQYF.

The CDR3 DNA reads as TGTGCCAGCATCACAGGCTGGCTCAATAATGAAAAACTGTTTTTT. This sequence encodes CASITGWLNNEKLFF. The rearrangement links TRBV5-8 to TRBJ1-4, with D perhaps matching TRBD1 (5 bases). Trimming removed 6 bases from V and 4 bases from J, with 16 bases in between. The V gene's germline CDR1 is SGHTS and CDR2 YDEGEE. The CDR3 is 15 amino acids.

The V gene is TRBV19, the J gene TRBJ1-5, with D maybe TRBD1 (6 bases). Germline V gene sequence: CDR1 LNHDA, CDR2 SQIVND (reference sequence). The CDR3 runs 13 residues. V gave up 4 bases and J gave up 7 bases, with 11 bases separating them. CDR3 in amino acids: CASSRGPRQPQHF. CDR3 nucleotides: TGTGCCAGTAGTAGGGGGCCGCGGCAGCCCCAGCATTTT.

The CDR3 protein is CASSQGEETQYF. The CDR3 coding sequence is TGTGCCAGCAGCCAGGGTGAAGAGACCCAGTACTTC. The chain links TRBV2 to TRBJ2-5; TRBD1 might be the D (5 bases). Germline V lookup: CDR1 SNHLY, CDR2 FYNNEI. Trimming removed 6 bases from V and 3 bases from J, with 8 bases in between. The CDR3 runs to 12 residues. The complete variable domain, with remaining parts taken from reference TRBV2 and TRBJ2-5, reads EPEVTQTPSHQVTQMGQEVILRCVPISNHLYFYWYRQILGQKVEFLVSFYNNEISEKSEIFDDQFSVERPDGSNFTLKIRSTKLEDSAMYFCASSQGEETQYFGPGTRLLVL.

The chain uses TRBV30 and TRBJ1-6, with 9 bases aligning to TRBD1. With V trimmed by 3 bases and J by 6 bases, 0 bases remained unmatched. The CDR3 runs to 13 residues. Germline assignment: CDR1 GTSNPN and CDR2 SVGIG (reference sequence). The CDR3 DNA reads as TGTGCCTGGAGGGGACAGGGTAATTCACCCCTCCACTTT. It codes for CAWRGQGNSPLHF.

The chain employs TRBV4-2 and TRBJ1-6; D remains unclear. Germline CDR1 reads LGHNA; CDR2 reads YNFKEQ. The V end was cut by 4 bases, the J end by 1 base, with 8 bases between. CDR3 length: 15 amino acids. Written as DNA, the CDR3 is TGTGCCAGCAGCCCGGGATTATCCTATAATTCACCCCTCCACTTT. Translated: CASSPGLSYNSPLHF.

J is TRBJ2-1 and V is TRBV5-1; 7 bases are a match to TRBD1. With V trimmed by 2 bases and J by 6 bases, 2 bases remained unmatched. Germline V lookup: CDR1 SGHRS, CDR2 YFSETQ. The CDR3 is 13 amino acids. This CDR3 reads CASSFRQGNEQFF. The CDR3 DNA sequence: TGCGCCAGCAGCTTTCGACAGGGCAATGAGCAGTTCTTC.

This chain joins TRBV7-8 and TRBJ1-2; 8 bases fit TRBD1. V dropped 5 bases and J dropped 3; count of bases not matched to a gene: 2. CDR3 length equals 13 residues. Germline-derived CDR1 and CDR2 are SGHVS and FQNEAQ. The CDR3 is CASSEDRDYGYTF. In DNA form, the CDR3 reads TGTGCCAGCAGCGAGGACAGGGACTATGGCTACACCTTC. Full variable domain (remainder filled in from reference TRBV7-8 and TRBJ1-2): GAGVSQSPRYKVAKRGQDVALRCDPISGHVSLFWYQQALGQGPEFLTYFQNEAQLDKSGLPSDRFFAERPEGSVSTLKIQRTQQEDSAVYLCASSEDRDYGYTFGSGTRLTVV.

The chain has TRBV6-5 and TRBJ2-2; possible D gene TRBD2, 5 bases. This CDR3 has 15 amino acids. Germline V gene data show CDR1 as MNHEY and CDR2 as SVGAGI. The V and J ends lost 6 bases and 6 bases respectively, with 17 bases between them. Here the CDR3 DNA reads TGTGCCAGCAGAAACCGGGGTAGTCCGTCCGGGGAGCTGTTTTTT. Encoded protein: CASRNRGSPSGELFF.

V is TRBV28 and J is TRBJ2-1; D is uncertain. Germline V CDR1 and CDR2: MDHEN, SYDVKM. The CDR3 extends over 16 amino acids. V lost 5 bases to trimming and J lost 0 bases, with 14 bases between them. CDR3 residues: CASSRLAASSYNEQFF. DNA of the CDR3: TGTGCCAGCAGTCGCCTGGCGGCGAGCTCCTACAATGAGCAGTTCTTC.

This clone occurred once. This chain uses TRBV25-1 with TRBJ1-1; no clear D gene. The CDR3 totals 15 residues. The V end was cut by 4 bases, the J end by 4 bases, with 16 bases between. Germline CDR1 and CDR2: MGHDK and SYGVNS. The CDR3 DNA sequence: TGTGCCAGCAGTGGTACGGGGATTGTCGGCACTGAAGCTTTCTTT. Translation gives CASSGTGIVGTEAFF.

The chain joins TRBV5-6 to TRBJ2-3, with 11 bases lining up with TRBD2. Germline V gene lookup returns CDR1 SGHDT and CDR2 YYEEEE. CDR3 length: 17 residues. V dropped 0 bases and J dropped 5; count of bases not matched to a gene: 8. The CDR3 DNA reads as TGTGCCAGCAGCTTGGGTGCTAGCGGGGGGAGGATAGATACGCAGTATTTT. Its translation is CASSLGASGGRIDTQYF.

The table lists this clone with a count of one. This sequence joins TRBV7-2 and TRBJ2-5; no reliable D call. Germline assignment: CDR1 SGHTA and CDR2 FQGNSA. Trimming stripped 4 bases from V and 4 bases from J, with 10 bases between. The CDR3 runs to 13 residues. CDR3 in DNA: TGTGCCAGCAGCTCCCCAATGTTAGAGACCCAGTACTTC. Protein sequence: CASSSPMLETQYF.

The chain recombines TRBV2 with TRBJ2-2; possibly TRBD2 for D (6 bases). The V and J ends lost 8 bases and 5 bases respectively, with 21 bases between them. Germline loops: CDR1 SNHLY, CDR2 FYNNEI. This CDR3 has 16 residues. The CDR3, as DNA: TGTGCCAGCTCCTTAGGAGGGGAGGCTCGGACCGGGGAGCTGTTTTTT. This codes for CASSLGGEARTGELFF.

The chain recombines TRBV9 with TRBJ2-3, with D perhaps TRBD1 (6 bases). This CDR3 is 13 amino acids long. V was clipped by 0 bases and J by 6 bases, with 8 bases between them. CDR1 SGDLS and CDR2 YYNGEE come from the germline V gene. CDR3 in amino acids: CASSVVDRDTQYF. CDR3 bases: TGTGCCAGCAGCGTAGTAGACAGGGATACGCAGTATTTT.

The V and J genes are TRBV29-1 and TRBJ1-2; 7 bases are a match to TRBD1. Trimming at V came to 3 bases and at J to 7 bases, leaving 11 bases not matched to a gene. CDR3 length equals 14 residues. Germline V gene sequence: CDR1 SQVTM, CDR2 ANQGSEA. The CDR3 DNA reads TGCAGCGTTGATTCGGCGTCAGGGGGGTTTGGCTACACCTTC. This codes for CSVDSASGGFGYTF.

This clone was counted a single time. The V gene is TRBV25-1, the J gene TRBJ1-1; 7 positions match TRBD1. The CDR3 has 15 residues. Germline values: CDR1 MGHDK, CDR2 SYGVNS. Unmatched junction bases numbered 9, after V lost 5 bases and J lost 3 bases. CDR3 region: CASSTGVLSDTEAFF. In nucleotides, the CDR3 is TGTGCCAGCAGTACAGGGGTTTTGAGCGACACTGAAGCTTTCTTT.